The 14 T cell receptor beta chains given below trace back to one sample, sequenced in a study of graft-versus-host responses after intestinal transplantation. Sequenced by immunoSEQ multiplex PCR; TCRdb stores in-frame clones only, minus some. This repertoire shows roughly 53,000 clones, roughly 89% found once; its top ten account for over 4.5%. The sample in question was PBMCs, obtained 662 days after intestinal transplant. These TCRs come from a human patient who received an intestinal transplant, so some T cells may come from the graft donor.

The genes are TRBV7-6 and TRBJ2-7; D is unresolved. CDR1 is SGHVS, CDR2 FNYEAQ, per germline. Trimming took off 3 bases at V and 4 bases at J, with 4 bases between the two ends. This CDR3 has 11 amino acids. The CDR3 sequence is CASSFSYEQYF. CDR3 nucleotide sequence: TGTGCCAGCAGCTTTTCTTACGAGCAGTACTTC.

The chain combines TRBV18 with TRBJ2-7; D ambiguous. The CDR3 sequence is 14 residues long. Looked up from germline, CDR1 is KGHSH and CDR2 is LQKENI. V lost 0 bases and J lost 3, with 9 bases in between. The CDR3 here is CASSPPSTDYEQYF. In DNA form, the CDR3 reads TGTGCCAGCTCACCACCGTCGACGGACTACGAGCAGTACTTC.

V usage is TRBV9 and J usage is TRBJ1-1; TRBD1 agrees at 10 bases. This CDR3 region has 16 residues. Germline loops: CDR1 SGDLS, CDR2 YYNGEE. The V segment lost 3 bases and the J segment 4 bases; nucleotides outside the gene matches: 9. The DNA of the CDR3 is TGTGCCAGCAGCGCAACGTCCGGGACAGGGGTCACTGAAGCTTTCTTT. It yields the protein CASSATSGTGVTEAFF.

This chain uses TRBV10-3 with TRBJ1-5; no firm D call. Per germline, CDR1 ENHRY and CDR2 SYGVKD. Trimming took 4 bases from V and 2 from J, leaving 12 bases between them. This CDR3 comprises 15 residues. The CDR3 DNA is TGTGCCATCAGTGGAAGCGGGAACGGCAATCAGCCCCAGCATTTT. Protein product: CAISGSGNGNQPQHF.

The V and J genes are TRBV20-1 and TRBJ2-7, with D unclear. The germline CDR1 and CDR2 sequences are DFQATT and SNEGSKA (reference sequence). The CDR3 spans 11 residues. Trimming took 7 bases from V and 3 from J, leaving 10 bases between them. DNA of the CDR3: TGCAGTGTTTCAGGAAACTACGAGCAGTACTTC. Translated: CSVSGNYEQYF.

The gene calls are TRBV9 and TRBJ2-1; D is undetermined. CDR1 SGDLS and CDR2 YYNGEE come from the germline V gene. The length of the CDR3 is 15 residues. The ends were cut back, 3 bases at V and 9 bases at J, with 19 bases in the middle. DNA of the CDR3: TGTGCCAGCAGCGCCCAGGATTTAAGTTCGGCTGAGCAGTTCTTC. Protein sequence: CASSAQDLSSAEQFF. The full variable domain, rest sourced from reference TRBV9 and TRBJ2-1, is DSGVTQTPKHLITATGQRVTLRCSPRSGDLSVYWYQQSLDQGLQFLIQYYNGEERAKGNILERFSAQQFPDLHSELNLSSLELGDSALYFCASSAQDLSSAEQFFGPGTRLTVL.

This sequence joins TRBV5-1 and TRBJ2-7; D might be TRBD1 or TRBD2, each matching 5 bases. Trimming removed 4 bases from V and 5 bases from J, with 13 bases in between. CDR3 length: 13 amino acids. Germline-derived CDR1 and CDR2 are SGHRS and YFSETQ. CDR3 sequence (DNA): TGCGCCAGCAGCGCTTCCAGGGACCACGAGCAGTACTTC. This sequence encodes CASSASRDHEQYF.

The chain links TRBV6-1 to TRBJ1-5; 8 bases match TRBD1. The germline V gene has CDR1 MNHNS and CDR2 SASEGT. The CDR3 extends over 14 amino acids. The V gene end was trimmed by 6 bases and the J gene end by 7 bases; junction bases not matched to a gene: 8. The CDR3 DNA is TGTGCCAGCAGAGCCTTCGGACAGGGCCAGCCCCAGCATTTT. Translating gives CASRAFGQGQPQHF.

The chain has TRBV18 and TRBJ1-3, with a tentative D call TRBD1 (5 bases). The CDR3 has 17 amino acids. V was pared by 3 bases and J by 1 base, with 16 bases between. Per the germline V gene, CDR1 is KGHSH and CDR2 is LQKENI. The CDR3 coding sequence is TGTGCCAGCTCACCTACCACAGGCCTCCCTTCTGGAAACACCATATATTTT. It encodes CASSPTTGLPSGNTIYF.

This clone was seen once. The chain combines TRBV29-1 with TRBJ2-2; 7 nucleotides agree with TRBD1. The CDR3 sequence is 14 residues long. Germline V gene sequence: CDR1 SQVTM, CDR2 ANQGSEA. V gave up 2 bases and J gave up 3 bases; unmatched junction bases: 3. DNA for the CDR3: TGCAGCGTTGAAACGACAGGGCACACCGGGGAGCTGTTTTTT. Amino acids: CSVETTGHTGELFF.

The chain has TRBV27 and TRBJ1-1; the D is unclear. This CDR3 contains 13 residues. V shed 5 bases and J shed 7 bases, with 14 bases lying between them. CDR1 MNHEY and CDR2 SMNVEV come from the germline V gene (reference sequence). The CDR3 sequence is CASSPHSGLEAFF. The DNA for the CDR3 is TGTGCCAGCAGTCCTCACTCCGGCCTTGAAGCTTTCTTT.

This chain links TRBV7-9 with TRBJ1-2; D gene unclear. The CDR3 has 13 amino acids. Germline assignment: CDR1 SEHNR and CDR2 FQNEAQ (reference sequence). The V end was cut by 3 bases, the J end by 8 bases, with 13 bases between. The CDR3 coding sequence is TGTGCCAGCAGCTTGGACGGTACTGGAGGCTACACCTTC. It codes for CASSLDGTGGYTF.

This chain uses TRBV15 with TRBJ1-1; TRBD1 might be the D (5 bases). The CDR3 has 13 residues. Germline loops: CDR1 LNHNV, CDR2 YYDKDF (reference sequence). V gave up 4 bases and J gave up 4 bases, with 10 bases separating them. CDR3 bases: TGTGCCACCAGCATGGGGCGGGGCACTGAAGCTTTCTTT. Its translation: CATSMGRGTEAFF.

The chain uses TRBV9 and TRBJ2-6, with no clear D. Trimming shortened V by 1 base and J by 1 base, and 9 bases separated the two germline ends. This CDR3 has 16 amino acids. CDR1 is SGDLS, CDR2 YYNGEE, per germline. CDR3 residues: CASSVQSVSGANVLTF. The CDR3 nucleotides are TGTGCCAGCAGCGTACAGTCGGTGTCTGGGGCCAACGTCCTGACTTTC.